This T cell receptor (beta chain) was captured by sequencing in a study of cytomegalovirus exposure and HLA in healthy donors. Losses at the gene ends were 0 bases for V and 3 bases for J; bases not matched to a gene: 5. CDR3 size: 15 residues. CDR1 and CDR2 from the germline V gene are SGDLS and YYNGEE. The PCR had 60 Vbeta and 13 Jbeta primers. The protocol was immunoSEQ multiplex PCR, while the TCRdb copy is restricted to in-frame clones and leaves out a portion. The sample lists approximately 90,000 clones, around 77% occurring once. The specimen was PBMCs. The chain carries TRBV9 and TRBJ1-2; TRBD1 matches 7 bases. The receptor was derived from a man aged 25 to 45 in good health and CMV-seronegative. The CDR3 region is CASSVGVGQHYGYTF. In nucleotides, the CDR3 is TGTGCCAGCAGCGTAGGGGTGGGACAGCACTATGGCTACACCTTC.